The entry below describes one T cell receptor (beta chain). The sample holds other DNA sequences that translate to the same CDR3. No patient received treatment before thyroid surgery. This entry belongs to a study of metastatic and nonmetastatic thyroid tumors. TCRdb re-called the PCR reads with MiXCR. Counted here are several thousand clones, about a third occurring once; the ten biggest clones make up around 48%. The sequenced material came from adjacent normal tissue. The sequence came from a male donor with papillary thyroid cancer or a benign thyroid nodule (not recorded which). Some clones in this sample may be carry-over from other donors' samples.

CDR3 nucleotide sequence: TGTGCCAGCAGTTTAGGGTTGCGGAATGAGCAGTTCTTC. Its translation is CASSLGLRNEQFF. The V call is TRBV12-3 or TRBV12-4, the J call TRBJ2-1, with no clear D. CDR3 size: 13 residues. Trimming left V 1 base short and J 7 bases short, with 8 bases between.